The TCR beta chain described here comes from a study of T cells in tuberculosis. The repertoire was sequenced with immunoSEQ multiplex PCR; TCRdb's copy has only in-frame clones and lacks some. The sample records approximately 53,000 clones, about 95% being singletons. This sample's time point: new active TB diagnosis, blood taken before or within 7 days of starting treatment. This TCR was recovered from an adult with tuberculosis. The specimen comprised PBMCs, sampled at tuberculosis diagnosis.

The CDR3 sequence: CASSSRRDYIETQYF. Here the CDR3 DNA reads TGTGCCAGCAGCTCGCGCCGGGACTATATTGAGACCCAGTACTTC. This chain links TRBV5-4 with TRBJ2-5; TRBD2 aligns across 7 bases. The CDR3 loop spans 15 amino acids. Germline lookup yields CDR1 SGHNT and CDR2 YYREEE (reference sequence). The ends lost 3 bases at V and 5 bases at J; junction bases unmatched: 10. Supplemented by reference TRBV5-4 and TRBJ2-5, the full variable domain reads ETGVTQSPTHLIKTRGQQVTLRCSSQSGHNTVSWYQQALGQGPQFIFQYYREEENGRGNFPPRFSGLQFPNYSSELNVNALELDDSALYLCASSSRRDYIETQYFGPGTRLLVL.